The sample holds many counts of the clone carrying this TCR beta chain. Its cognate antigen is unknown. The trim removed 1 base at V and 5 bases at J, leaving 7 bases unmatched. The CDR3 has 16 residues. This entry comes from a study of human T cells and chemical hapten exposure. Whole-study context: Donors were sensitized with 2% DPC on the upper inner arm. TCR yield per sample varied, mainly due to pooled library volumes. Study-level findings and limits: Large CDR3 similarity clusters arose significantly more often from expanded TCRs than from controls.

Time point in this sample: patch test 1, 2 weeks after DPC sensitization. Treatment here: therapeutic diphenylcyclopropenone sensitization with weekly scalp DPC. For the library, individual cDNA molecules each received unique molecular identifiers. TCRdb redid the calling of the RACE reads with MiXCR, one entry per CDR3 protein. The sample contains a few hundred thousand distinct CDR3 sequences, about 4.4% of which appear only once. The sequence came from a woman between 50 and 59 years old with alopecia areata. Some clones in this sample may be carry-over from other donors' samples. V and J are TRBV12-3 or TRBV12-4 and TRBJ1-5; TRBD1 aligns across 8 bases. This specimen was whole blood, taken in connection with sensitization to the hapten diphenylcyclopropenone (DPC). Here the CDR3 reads CASSLGDRIGDQPQHF. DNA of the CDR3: TGTGCCAGCAGTTTAGGGGACAGGATAGGCGATCAGCCCCAGCATTTT.